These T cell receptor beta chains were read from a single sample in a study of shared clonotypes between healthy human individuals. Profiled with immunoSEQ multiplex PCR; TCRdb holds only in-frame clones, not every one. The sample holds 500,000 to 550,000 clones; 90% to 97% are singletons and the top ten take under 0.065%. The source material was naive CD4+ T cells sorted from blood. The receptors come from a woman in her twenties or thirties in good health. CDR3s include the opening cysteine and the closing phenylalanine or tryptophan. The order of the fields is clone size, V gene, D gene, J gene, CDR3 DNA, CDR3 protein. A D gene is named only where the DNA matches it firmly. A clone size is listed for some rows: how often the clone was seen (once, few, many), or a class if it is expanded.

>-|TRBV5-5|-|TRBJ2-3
TGTGCCAGCAGCGCCGTTCCAGGTACGCAGTATTTT
CASSAVPGTQYF
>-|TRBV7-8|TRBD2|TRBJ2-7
TGTGCCAGCAGCTTAGCGCTAGCGGGAGCTTATGAGCAGTACTTC
CASSLALAGAYEQYF
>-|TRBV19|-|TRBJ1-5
TGTGCCAGTTCTCTTAGGGAAATTCAGCCCCAGCATTTT
CASSLREIQPQHF
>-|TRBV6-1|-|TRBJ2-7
TGTGCCAGCAGATGGACTGGTTGGGAGCAGTACTTC
CASRWTGWEQYF
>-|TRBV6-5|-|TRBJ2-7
TGTGCCAGCAGTTACGAAGCGAGCTCCTACGAGCAGTACTTC
CASSYEASSYEQYF
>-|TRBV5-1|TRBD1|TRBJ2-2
TGCGCCAGCAGCTTGGCTTGGAGACAGGGCAACACCGGGGAGCTGTTTTTT
CASSLAWRQGNTGELFF
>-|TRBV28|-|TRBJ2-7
TGTGCCAGCAGTTGGTTCGACAGAGACTACGAGCAGTACTTC
CASSWFDRDYEQYF
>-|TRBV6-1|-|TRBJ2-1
TGTGCCGGGGGGACCAGGCCCTACAATGAGCAGTTCTTC
CAGGTRPYNEQFF
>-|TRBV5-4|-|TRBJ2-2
TGTGCCAGCAGCCCGATTTCGGCGGGATCGAACACCGGGGAGCTGTTTTTT
CASSPISAGSNTGELFF
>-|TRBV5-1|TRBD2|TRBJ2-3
TGCGCCAGCAGCTTGGGGCTAGCGGGGAACACAGATACGCAGTATTTT
CASSLGLAGNTDTQYF
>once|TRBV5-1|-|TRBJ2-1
TGCGCCAGCAGCTTGGCGGGTATCTCCTACAATGAGCAGTTCTTC
CASSLAGISYNEQFF
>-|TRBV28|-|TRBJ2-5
TGTGCCAGCAGTTTAGTCCTCGGGGAGCAGTACTTC
CASSLVLGEQYF
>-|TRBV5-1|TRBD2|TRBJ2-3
TGCGCCAGCAGCGGGGGACTAGCGGGCACAGATACGCAGTATTTT
CASSGGLAGTDTQYF
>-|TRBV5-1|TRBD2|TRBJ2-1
TGCGCCAGCAGCTTGGGAAACTCCGGGACTAGTAGGGGGAATGAGCAGTTCTTC
CASSLGNSGTSRGNEQFF
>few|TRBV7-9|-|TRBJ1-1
TGTGCCAGCAGCTTAGGGACGCAGAACACTGAAGCTTTCTTT
CASSLGTQNTEAFF
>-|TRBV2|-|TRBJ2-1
TGTGCCAGCAGTTATCTAGCTTCACAATTTCGCGAGCAGTTCTTC
CASSYLASQFREQFF
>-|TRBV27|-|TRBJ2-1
TGTGCCTGCCCTCGACCACCCAATGAGCAGTTCTTC
CACPRPPNEQFF
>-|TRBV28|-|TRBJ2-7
TGTGCCAGCAGTTCCGCCGGGAGCCAAAACTACGAGCAGTACTTC
CASSSAGSQNYEQYF
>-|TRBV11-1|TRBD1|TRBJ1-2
TGTGCCAGCAGCTCCACAGGGGCCGTTATCTATGGCTACACCTTC
CASSSTGAVIYGYTF
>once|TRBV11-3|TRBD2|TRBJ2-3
TGTGCCAGCAGCTTAGGCGTACTAGCGAGTCGCACAGATACGCAGTATTTT
CASSLGVLASRTDTQYF
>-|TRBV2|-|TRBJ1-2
TGTGCCAGCAGTGAATGGCGGCAGGCCTATGGCTACACCTTC
CASSEWRQAYGYTF
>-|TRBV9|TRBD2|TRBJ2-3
TGTGCCAGCAGCCCAGGACTAGCGGGCCCCACAGATACGCAGTATTTT
CASSPGLAGPTDTQYF
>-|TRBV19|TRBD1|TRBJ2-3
TGTGCCAGTAGCCGGGACAGGGGGACGGATACGCAGTATTTT
CASSRDRGTDTQYF
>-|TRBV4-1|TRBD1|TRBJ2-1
TGCGCCAGCAGCCAAGATCCGAGACAGGGGTACCACAATGAGCAGTTCTTC
CASSQDPRQGYHNEQFF
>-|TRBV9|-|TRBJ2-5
TGTGCCAGCAGCGGACACGGGACATCGACCCAAGAGACCCAGTACTTC
CASSGHGTSTQETQYF
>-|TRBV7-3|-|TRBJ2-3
TGTGCCAGCAGCCCGGCGACCACAGATACGCAGTATTTT
CASSPATTDTQYF
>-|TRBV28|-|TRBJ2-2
TGTGCCAGCAGTTCCGGGCCCCCCACCGGCGGGGAGCTGTTTTTT
CASSSGPPTGGELFF
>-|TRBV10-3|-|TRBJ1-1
TGTGCCATCAGTCAACAGGGCACTGAAGCTTTCTTT
CAISQQGTEAFF
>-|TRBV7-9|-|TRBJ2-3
TGTGCCAGCAGCTTAGGTACGGGCACAGATACGCAGTATTTT
CASSLGTGTDTQYF
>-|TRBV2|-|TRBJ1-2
TGTGCCAGCAGCGAGACCGGGGCATATGGCTACACCTTC
CASSETGAYGYTF
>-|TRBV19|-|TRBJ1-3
TGTGCCAGTAGTATGGGGGCTGGAAACACCATATATTTT
CASSMGAGNTIYF
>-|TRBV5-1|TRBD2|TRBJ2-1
TGCGCCAGCAGCTTGGAGGCTAGCGGGAGGGGGAGTGAGCAGTTCTTC
CASSLEASGRGSEQFF
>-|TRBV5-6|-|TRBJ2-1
TGTGCCAGCAGCTTGGAATTTGAGCGCTACAATGAGCAGTTCTTC
CASSLEFERYNEQFF
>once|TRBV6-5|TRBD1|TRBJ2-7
TGTGCCAGCAGTTCCGACAGGGGGTCCGGGGAGCAGTACTTC
CASSSDRGSGEQYF
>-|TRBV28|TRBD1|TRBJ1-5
TGTGCCAGCAGTTTACTACAGGGGCGATTCAGCAATCAGCCCCAGCATTTT
CASSLLQGRFSNQPQHF
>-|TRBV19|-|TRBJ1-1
TGTGCCAGTAGTCCGGTGGCAGGGGCGGTCACTGAAGCTTTCTTT
CASSPVAGAVTEAFF
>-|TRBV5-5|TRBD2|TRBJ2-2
TGTGCCAGCAGCTTTGGGGGTAGCGGGAGTCCCGGGGAGCTGTTTTTT
CASSFGGSGSPGELFF
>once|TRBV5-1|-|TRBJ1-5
TGCGCCAGCAGCTTGAGGGCGGGGGTTGGTGAGCCCCAGCATTTT
CASSLRAGVGEPQHF
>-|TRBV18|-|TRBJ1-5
TGTGCCAGCTCACCAGGTCTCCAGGTAGAACAGCCCCAGCATTTT
CASSPGLQVEQPQHF
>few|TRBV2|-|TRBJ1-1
TGTGCCACTGAGGGTCAGAACACTGAAGCTTTCTTT
CATEGQNTEAFF
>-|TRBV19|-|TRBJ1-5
TGTGCCAGTAGTCGATTCGGGGGCGGGCCAGAGCAGCCCCAGCATTTT
CASSRFGGGPEQPQHF
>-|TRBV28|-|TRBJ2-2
TGTGCCAGCAGTTTGTACCGGTGGCCAAACACCGGGGAGCTGTTTTTT
CASSLYRWPNTGELFF
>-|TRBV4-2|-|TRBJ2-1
TGTGCCAGCAGCCAAGCGAGGTCGAGCTCCTACAATGAGCAGTTCTTC
CASSQARSSSYNEQFF
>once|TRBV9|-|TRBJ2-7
TGTGCCAGCAGCGTAGGGGACCGAGGCTACGAGCAGTACTTC
CASSVGDRGYEQYF
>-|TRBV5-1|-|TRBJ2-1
TGCGCCAGCAGCTTGGGCGGATTGGACAATGAGCAGTTCTTC
CASSLGGLDNEQFF
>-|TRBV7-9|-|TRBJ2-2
TGTGCCAGCAGCAACCCGGGACGAAACACCGGGGAGCTGTTTTTT
CASSNPGRNTGELFF
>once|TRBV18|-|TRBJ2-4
TGTGCCAGCTCCTCATCTACAGGGCTCCAAAACATTCAGTACTTC
CASSSSTGLQNIQYF
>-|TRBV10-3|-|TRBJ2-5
TGTGCCATCAGTGAGCCCCTAACCCGGGAGACCCAGTACTTC
CAISEPLTRETQYF
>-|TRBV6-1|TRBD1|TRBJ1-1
TGTGCCAGCAGTGAGGGACAGTTTAACACTGAAGCTTTCTTT
CASSEGQFNTEAFF
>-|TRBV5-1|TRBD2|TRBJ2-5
TGCGCCAGCAGTAAACTAGCGGGAGAGCGGGAGACCCAGTACTTC
CASSKLAGERETQYF
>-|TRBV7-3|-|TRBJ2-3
TGTGCCAGCAGCTTAGGAGGGGCCGGCACAGATACGCAGTATTTT
CASSLGGAGTDTQYF
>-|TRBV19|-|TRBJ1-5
TGTGCCAGTAGTCCAACAGGGCTCAATCAGCCCCAGCATTTT
CASSPTGLNQPQHF
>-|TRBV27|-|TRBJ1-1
TGTGCCAGCAGTTCACGTAGACAGGCGAACACTGAAGCTTTCTTT
CASSSRRQANTEAFF
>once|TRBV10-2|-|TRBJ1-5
TGCGCCAGCAGGAACGCGGCGGCCCCTTTGACCCAGCATTTT
CASRNAAAPLTQHF
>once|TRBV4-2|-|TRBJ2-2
TGTGCCAGCTCACCGGCGGGGGCGGTCACCGGGGAGCTGTTTTTT
CASSPAGAVTGELFF
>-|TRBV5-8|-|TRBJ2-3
TGTGCCAGCAGCCCGGGATGGATAGGGGATACGCAGTATTTT
CASSPGWIGDTQYF
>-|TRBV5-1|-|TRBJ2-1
TGCGCCAGCAGCTTACCTTTTCCCGGAAGCTCCTACAATGAGCAGTTCTTC
CASSLPFPGSSYNEQFF
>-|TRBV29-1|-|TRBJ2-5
TGCAGCGTTTATTCCCCGACAGGGAGGGAGCAGTACTTC
CSVYSPTGREQYF
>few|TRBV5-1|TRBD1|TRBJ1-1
TGCGCCAGCAGCTTGACAGGGGACACTGAAGCTTTCTTT
CASSLTGDTEAFF
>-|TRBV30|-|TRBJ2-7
TGTGCCTGCGGCAGGGAAGCCTACGAGCAGTACTTC
CACGREAYEQYF